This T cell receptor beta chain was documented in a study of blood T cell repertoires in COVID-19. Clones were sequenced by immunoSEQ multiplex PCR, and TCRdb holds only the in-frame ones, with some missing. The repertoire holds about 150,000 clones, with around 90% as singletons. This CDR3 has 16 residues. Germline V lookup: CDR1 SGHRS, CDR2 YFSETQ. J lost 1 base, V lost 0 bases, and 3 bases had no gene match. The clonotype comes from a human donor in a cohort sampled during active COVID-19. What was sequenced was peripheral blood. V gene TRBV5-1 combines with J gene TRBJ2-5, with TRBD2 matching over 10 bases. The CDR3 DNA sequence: TGCGCCAGCAGCTTGGGTTCTAGCGGGGGCCAAGAGACCCAGTACTTC. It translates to CASSLGSSGGQETQYF.